The 30 T cell receptor beta chains below were found in one sample sequenced in a study of cytomegalovirus exposure and HLA in healthy donors. The PCR had 60 Vbeta and 13 Jbeta primers. Clones were read by immunoSEQ multiplex PCR, and TCRdb kept only the in-frame ones, dropping some. Here the sample spans over 110,000 clones, 70% to 85% being singletons. Sequencing used PBMCs. These receptors were collected from a male donor in good health and CMV-seronegative.

This chain uses TRBV10-3 with TRBJ2-7; 9 nucleotides align to TRBD1. The CDR3 loop spans 14 amino acids. The ends lost 6 bases at V and 6 bases at J; junction bases unmatched: 9. Germline V gives CDR1 ENHRY, CDR2 SYGVKD. The CDR3 sequence: CAIRQDRGSSEQYF. CDR3 DNA: TGTGCCATCAGACAGGACAGGGGAAGCAGCGAGCAGTACTTC.

V gene TRBV29-1 combines with J gene TRBJ2-7; weak D call: TRBD1 (6 bases). Trimming took 6 bases from V and 3 from J, leaving 18 bases between them. From germline, CDR1 is SQVTM and CDR2 ANQGSEA. The CDR3 totals 14 residues. The DNA for the CDR3 is TGCAGCGTGATCCGGGACATCCCTAACTACGAGCAGTACTTC. It codes for CSVIRDIPNYEQYF.

The rearrangement joins TRBV4-3 to TRBJ2-3, with unresolved D. Trimming pared 0 bases from V and 6 bases from J, leaving 10 bases between. CDR1 and CDR2 (germline): LGHNA, YSLEER. This CDR3 spans 14 amino acids. As DNA, the CDR3 is TGCGCCAGCAGCCAAGATCAGATGTGGGATACGCAGTATTTT. It encodes CASSQDQMWDTQYF.

This chain connects TRBV11-2 to TRBJ2-2; D may be TRBD1 (5 bases). V dropped 3 bases and J dropped 6 bases, with 11 bases sitting between them. The CDR3 contains 14 residues. The germline CDR1 and CDR2 sequences are SGHAT and FQNNGV. The CDR3 here is CASSFSRAPGELFF. The CDR3 DNA reads TGTGCCAGCAGCTTCTCCAGGGCCCCCGGGGAGCTGTTTTTT. Complete variable domain (other parts from reference TRBV11-2 and TRBJ2-2): EAGVAQSPRYKIIEKRQSVAFWCNPISGHATLYWYQQILGQGPKLLIQFQNNGVVDDSQLPKDRFSAERLKGVDSTLKIQPAKLEDSAVYLCASSFSRAPGELFFGEGSRLTVL.

This rearrangement joins TRBV2 to TRBJ2-2, with 7 bases fitting TRBD1. CDR3 size: 15 residues. V shed 11 bases, J shed 6 bases, and the junction held 15 bases outside the gene matches. CDR1 and CDR2 (germline): SNHLY, FYNNEI. Here the CDR3 DNA reads TGTGCCGGGCGGCCTGACAGGGCGCTGTCCGGGGAGCTGTTTTTT. Translation: CAGRPDRALSGELFF.

This clone was seen once. The CDR3 reads CASSYGGDRVNTEAFF. For the CDR3, the DNA is TGTGCCAGCAGTTACGGGGGGGACCGAGTGAACACTGAAGCTTTCTTT. The J gene is TRBJ1-1, the V gene TRBV6-5, with a tentative D call TRBD1 (5 bases). In germline, CDR1 is MNHEY, CDR2 SVGAGI. The CDR3 is made up of 16 amino acids. The V end lost 2 bases, the J end lost 0 bases, and 13 bases lay between the germline ends.

This chain links TRBV18 with TRBJ2-1, with TRBD2 matching 10 bases. V was clipped by 0 bases and J by 7 bases; unmatched bases: 6. The CDR3 loop spans 16 amino acids. Germline V gene sequence: CDR1 KGHSH, CDR2 LQKENI. CDR3 coding DNA: TGTGCCAGCTCACCACCTTCTAGCGGGAGATTTAATGAGCAGTTCTTC. Protein product: CASSPPSSGRFNEQFF.

This chain connects TRBV18 to TRBJ2-4; D not resolved. The CDR3 consists of 15 residues. Germline V gene lookup returns CDR1 KGHSH and CDR2 LQKENI. V was cut by 5 bases and J by 5 bases, with 16 bases left in between. CDR3 region: CASSTTSSAQNIQYF. CDR3 nucleotides: TGTGCCAGCTCAACGACTTCCTCAGCGCAAAACATTCAGTACTTC.

This chain links TRBV20-1 with TRBJ2-2; the match to TRBD1 covers 8 bases. With 6 bases clipped from V and 12 bases from J, the junction kept 3 bases outside the gene matches. Germline lookup yields CDR1 DFQATT and CDR2 SNEGSKA (reference sequence). The length of the CDR3 is 10 residues. CDR3 region: CSAGQGQLFF. The CDR3, as DNA: TGCAGTGCAGGACAGGGTCAGCTGTTTTTT.

The CDR3 loop is CASSQTSGTYNEQFF. The DNA of the CDR3 is TGCGCCAGCAGTCAGACTAGCGGGACGTACAATGAGCAGTTCTTC. The chain has TRBV10-2 and TRBJ2-1; 11 bases are shared with TRBD2. J gave up 4 bases and V 5 bases, and 4 bases lay outside the gene matches. Germline-derived CDR1 and CDR2 are WSHSY and SAAADI. The CDR3 loop spans 15 amino acids.

V gene TRBV5-1 combines with J gene TRBJ2-1, with 11 bases identical to TRBD2. The CDR3 loop spans 14 amino acids. Germline values: CDR1 SGHRS, CDR2 YFSETQ. V dropped 3 bases and J dropped 7; count of bases not matched to a gene: 3. CDR3 nucleotide sequence: TGCGCCAGCAGCTCTACTAGCGGGAGAAATGAGCAGTTCTTC. Its protein product is CASSSTSGRNEQFF.

J is TRBJ2-2 and V is TRBV29-1; a weak D match, TRBD2 (6 bases). The CDR3 totals 15 residues. Germline V lookup: CDR1 SQVTM, CDR2 ANQGSEA. V lost 4 bases to trimming and J lost 1 base, with 13 bases between them. CDR3 in DNA: TGCAGCGTTGGGGGACTTCCCTTGAACACCGGGGAGCTGTTTTTT. Protein: CSVGGLPLNTGELFF.

V usage is TRBV10-3 and J usage is TRBJ2-3; D is undetermined. V was shortened by 6 bases and J by 0 bases, with 7 bases between the two germline ends. The CDR3 runs 13 residues. Looked up from germline, CDR1 is ENHRY and CDR2 is SYGVKD. CDR3 DNA: TGTGCCATCAGGGCCCCTAGCACAGATACGCAGTATTTT. Encoded protein: CAIRAPSTDTQYF.

V and J are TRBV7-6 and TRBJ2-7; TRBD1 agrees at 7 bases. The V segment lost 4 bases and the J segment 12 bases; nucleotides outside the gene matches: 6. The CDR3 extends over 11 amino acids. Germline loops: CDR1 SGHVS, CDR2 FNYEAQ. This CDR3 reads CASSSGQEVYF. CDR3 bases: TGTGCCAGCAGCTCAGGACAGGAAGTGTACTTC.

This clone appeared a few times. CDR3 DNA sequence: TGTGCCAGCAGCTCCACCCCGGGGGGCGTTTCGAGCTCAGATACGCAGTATTTT. Encoded protein: CASSSTPGGVSSSDTQYF. The rearrangement uses TRBV7-9 and TRBJ2-3; possibly TRBD2 for D (7 bases). Trimming pared 4 bases from V and 4 bases from J, leaving 24 bases between. Germline CDR1 SEHNR, CDR2 FQNEAQ (reference sequence). The CDR3 runs to 18 residues.

The chain has TRBV9 and TRBJ2-3; TRBD2 agrees at 7 bases. Germline values: CDR1 SGDLS, CDR2 YYNGEE. The CDR3 consists of 16 residues. V was pared by 0 bases and J by 4 bases, with 8 bases of the junction left unmatched. CDR3 in amino acids: CASSVVGEGEADTQYF. CDR3 coding DNA: TGTGCCAGCAGCGTAGTAGGGGAGGGTGAGGCAGATACGCAGTATTTT. The whole variable domain, remainder taken from reference TRBV9 and TRBJ2-3, is DSGVTQTPKHLITATGQRVTLRCSPRSGDLSVYWYQQSLDQGLQFLIQYYNGEERAKGNILERFSAQQFPDLHSELNLSSLELGDSALYFCASSVVGEGEADTQYFGPGTRLTVL.

DNA for the CDR3: TGTGCCAGCAGCTTAGTAGGACTAGCGGGAGTTGGTAATGAGCAGTTCTTC. It translates to CASSLVGLAGVGNEQFF. The chain uses TRBV13 and TRBJ2-1, with 13 bases matching TRBD2. This CDR3 region has 17 residues. Unmatched junction bases numbered 7, after V lost 1 base and J lost 7 bases. CDR1 is PRHDT and CDR2 is FYEKMQ in the germline V gene (reference sequence).

This chain uses TRBV7-2 with TRBJ2-3; TRBD2 agrees at 12 bases. Germline CDR1 and CDR2: SGHTA and FQGNSA. CDR3 length: 14 amino acids. V lost 3 bases to trimming and J lost 6 bases; unmatched junction nucleotides: 1. CDR3 loop: CASSFTSGRDTQYF. DNA of the CDR3: TGTGCCAGCAGCTTCACTAGCGGGAGGGATACGCAGTATTTT.

This clone appeared once. V usage is TRBV18 and J usage is TRBJ1-4; a possible D gene is TRBD1 (6 bases). Germline CDR1 KGHSH, CDR2 LQKENI. The V gene lost 5 bases and the J gene lost 5 bases, with 24 bases spanning the gap. The CDR3 runs 18 residues. CDR3 sequence reads: CASSARVSGQRKNEKLFF. The CDR3 nucleotides read TGTGCCAGCTCAGCTCGGGTGTCCGGACAGCGAAAGAATGAAAAACTGTTTTTT.

V usage is TRBV7-9 and J usage is TRBJ2-7, with 7 bases matching TRBD2. V gave up 5 bases and J gave up 2 bases; unmatched junction bases: 6. The CDR3 sequence is 14 residues long. CDR1 and CDR2 from the germline V gene are SEHNR and FQNEAQ (reference sequence). The CDR3 region has the DNA TGTGCCAGCAGCCAAACTAGCGTAACCTACGAGCAGTACTTC. Translation gives CASSQTSVTYEQYF. The variable domain in full, completed from reference TRBV7-9 and TRBJ2-7, reads DTGVSQNPRHKITKRGQNVTFRCDPISEHNRLYWYRQTLGQGPEFLTYFQNEAQLEKSRLLSDRFSAERPKGSFSTLEIQRTEQGDSAMYLCASSQTSVTYEQYFGPGTRLTVT.

The genes are TRBV10-3 and TRBJ1-5, with D possibly TRBD1 on 6 matching bases. V lost 4 bases and J lost 0, with 10 bases in between. Germline assignment: CDR1 ENHRY and CDR2 SYGVKD. This CDR3 is 15 amino acids long. As DNA, the CDR3 is TGTGCCATCAGTGGGACAGTAGATAGCAATCAGCCCCAGCATTTT. The encoded protein is CAISGTVDSNQPQHF.

The genes are TRBV2 and TRBJ1-1; 7 nucleotides align to TRBD1. J lost 5 bases, V lost 6 bases, and 9 bases had no gene match. The germline CDR1 and CDR2 sequences are SNHLY and FYNNEI. The CDR3 has 14 amino acids. In DNA, the CDR3 is TGTGCCAGCAGGGGTACAGGGGTGGGAACTGAAGCTTTCTTT. Amino acids: CASRGTGVGTEAFF. Combining the CDR3 with reference TRBV2 and TRBJ1-1 gives the whole variable domain EPEVTQTPSHQVTQMGQEVILRCVPISNHLYFYWYRQILGQKVEFLVSFYNNEISEKSEIFDDQFSVERPDGSNFTLKIRSTKLEDSAMYFCASRGTGVGTEAFFGQGTRLTVV.

V gene TRBV27 combines with J gene TRBJ2-1; TRBD2 agrees at 7 bases. The V gene end was trimmed by 3 bases and the J gene end by 3 bases; junction bases not matched to a gene: 5. The CDR3 has 15 residues. Germline values: CDR1 MNHEY, CDR2 SMNVEV (reference sequence). CDR3 nucleotides: TGTGCCAGCAGTTTTCGGGAGGTGGGCTACAATGAGCAGTTCTTC. Translation: CASSFREVGYNEQFF.

This clone occurred once. The chain has TRBV5-1 and TRBJ1-2, with D perhaps TRBD1 (6 bases). Trimming pared 0 bases from V and 7 bases from J, leaving 25 bases between. This CDR3 has 18 amino acids. Germline V lookup: CDR1 SGHRS, CDR2 YFSETQ. CDR3 amino acids: CASSLGEPGGRSGRGYTF. CDR3 sequence (DNA): TGCGCCAGCAGCTTGGGGGAGCCCGGGGGGCGGTCCGGACGTGGCTACACCTTC. Drawing the rest from reference TRBV5-1 and TRBJ1-2, the complete variable domain is KAGVTQTPRYLIKTRGQQVTLSCSPISGHRSVSWYQQTPGQGLQFLFEYFSETQRNKGNFPGRFSGRQFSNSRSEMNVSTLELGDSALYLCASSLGEPGGRSGRGYTFGSGTRLTVV.

This clone was counted a few times. V usage is TRBV28 and J usage is TRBJ1-1; D unresolved. This CDR3 is 13 amino acids long. V gave up 6 bases and J gave up 0 bases, with 8 bases separating them. The germline CDR1 and CDR2 sequences are MDHEN and SYDVKM. The CDR3 DNA sequence: TGTGCCAGCAGGGAGGGATTGAACACTGAAGCTTTCTTT. It codes for CASREGLNTEAFF.

This chain joins TRBV5-6 and TRBJ2-7, with 8 bases matching TRBD1. Per the germline V gene, CDR1 is SGHDT and CDR2 is YYEEEE. This CDR3 comprises 15 residues. With 1 base clipped from V and 5 bases from J, the junction kept 8 bases outside the gene matches. The CDR3 nucleotides are TGTGCCAGCAGCTTGTGGGCTGGACAGGGTGACGAGCAGTACTTC. This translates into CASSLWAGQGDEQYF.

The chain is built from TRBV6-6 and TRBJ2-1, with TRBD2 identical over 7 bases. Germline trimming cut 0 bases from V and 0 bases from J; bases unmatched to any gene: 2. CDR1 and CDR2 (germline): MNHNY, SVGAGI (reference sequence). The CDR3 length is 16 residues. Here the CDR3 DNA reads TGTGCCAGCAGTTACTCGGGGACTAACTCCTACAATGAGCAGTTCTTC. Residues: CASSYSGTNSYNEQFF.

The chain has TRBV4-1 and TRBJ1-5; the match to TRBD1 covers 8 bases. Per germline, CDR1 MGHRA and CDR2 YSYEKL. This CDR3 has 15 residues. The V gene end was trimmed by 1 base and the J gene end by 6 bases; junction bases not matched to a gene: 5. The CDR3 sequence is CASSQGTGTGQPQHF. The CDR3 nucleotides read TGCGCCAGCAGCCAAGGGACAGGGACGGGTCAGCCCCAGCATTTT.

This chain joins TRBV4-3 and TRBJ2-3, with TRBD1 identical over 8 bases. Per germline, CDR1 LGHNA and CDR2 YSLEER. CDR3 length: 16 amino acids. V lost 4 bases, J lost 0 bases, and 6 bases stayed unmatched. The CDR3 DNA reads as TGCGCCAGCAGCCCCGGACAGGGTGGAAGCACAGATACGCAGTATTTT. Amino acid sequence: CASSPGQGGSTDTQYF.

This sequence joins TRBV27 and TRBJ1-3; D unresolved. Germline lookup yields CDR1 MNHEY and CDR2 SMNVEV (reference sequence). V lost 5 bases and J 2 bases, leaving 13 bases between the germline ends. The CDR3 sequence is 15 residues long. The CDR3 loop reads CASSPYEGAGNTIYF. In DNA form, the CDR3 reads TGTGCCAGCAGTCCCTATGAGGGTGCTGGAAACACCATATATTTT.